The 27 T cell receptor beta chains given below trace back to one sample, sequenced in a study of patients and donors after allogeneic stem cell transplantation. TCRdb reprocessed the RT-PCR reads with MiXCR, giving one entry per CDR3 protein. The sample carries about 110,000 distinct CDR3 sequences, 35% recorded once. Sequencing input: blood, either unsorted or a sorted T cell fraction (not recorded which). The receptors come from a human donor who was either an allogeneic HSCT recipient or a stem cell or donor lymphocyte infusion donor (not recorded which). It is not recorded whose cells these are; they may come from a transplant donor.

This chain uses TRBV12-3 or TRBV12-4 with TRBJ2-1, with TRBD2 matching 8 bases. V lost 6 bases, J lost 4 bases, and 17 bases stayed unmatched. The CDR3 sequence is 18 residues long. In nucleotides, the CDR3 is TGTGCCAGCAGCCCTGGCTCGACTAGCGCGACCCCTTACAATGAGCAGTTCTTC. Amino acids: CASSPGSTSATPYNEQFF.

This clonotype was detected a few times. The chain recombines TRBV5-1 with TRBJ1-1; TRBD1 matches 7 bases. V shed 0 bases, J shed 9 bases, and the junction held 8 bases outside the gene matches. This CDR3 is built from 14 residues. CDR1 is SGHRS, CDR2 YFSETQ, per germline. The CDR3 is CASSLAGDSSQAFF. The CDR3 nucleotides are TGCGCCAGCAGCTTGGCAGGGGACAGCAGTCAAGCTTTCTTT. The variable domain in full, with the rest retrieved from reference TRBV5-1 and TRBJ1-1, is KAGVTQTPRYLIKTRGQQVTLSCSPISGHRSVSWYQQTPGQGLQFLFEYFSETQRNKGNFPGRFSGRQFSNSRSEMNVSTLELGDSALYLCASSLAGDSSQAFFGQGTRLTVV.

The J gene is TRBJ2-7, the V gene TRBV4-1; 7 positions match TRBD2. Germline CDR1 is MGHRA and CDR2 is YSYEKL. The V and J ends lost 1 base and 3 bases, in that order; junction bases with no gene match: 12. The CDR3 sequence is 17 residues long. The CDR3 bases are TGCGCCAGCAGCCAAGTGATCGCGGGAGTAAGTAACTACGAGCAGTACTTC. This encodes CASSQVIAGVSNYEQYF.

CDR3 in amino acids: CASSQEETSWNEKLFF. DNA of the CDR3: TGCGCCAGCAGCCAAGAGGAGACCTCGTGGAATGAAAAACTGTTTTTT. The chain recombines TRBV4-3 with TRBJ1-4, with D uncertain. CDR1 is LGHNA, CDR2 YSLEER, per germline. CDR3 length: 16 amino acids. The V and J ends lost 0 bases and 5 bases respectively, with 13 bases between them.

This clonotype was observed a handful of times. The chain is built from TRBV12-3 or TRBV12-4 and TRBJ2-2; no reliable D call. The CDR3 is made up of 13 amino acids. The V end was cut by 6 bases, the J end by 4 bases, with 9 bases between. The CDR3 here is CASSPHITGELFF. DNA of the CDR3: TGTGCCAGCAGCCCCCATATCACCGGGGAGCTGTTTTTT.

This sequence joins TRBV20-1 and TRBJ2-7; TRBD1 matches at 9 bases. The CDR3 runs to 14 residues. The V gene end was trimmed by 3 bases and the J gene end by 4 bases; junction bases not matched to a gene: 7. Germline V lookup: CDR1 DFQATT, CDR2 SNEGSKA (reference sequence). CDR3 sequence reads: CSASLPGQGYEQYF. CDR3 sequence (DNA): TGCAGTGCTAGTCTACCGGGACAGGGATACGAGCAGTACTTC.

The chain links TRBV6-2 or TRBV6-3 to TRBJ2-1; the match to TRBD2 covers 14 bases. The CDR3 is 21 residues long. Germline CDR1 MNHEY, CDR2 SVGEGT. Germline trimming cut 7 bases from V and 0 bases from J; bases unmatched to any gene: 17. The CDR3 DNA reads as TGTGCCAGCACCCCATTGAGATCGGGGACTAGCGGGAGTCGCTCCTACAATGAGCAGTTCTTC. It yields the protein CASTPLRSGTSGSRSYNEQFF.

This chain uses TRBV12-3 or TRBV12-4 with TRBJ2-2; 7 positions match TRBD2. The ends lost 5 bases at V and 1 base at J; junction bases unmatched: 4. There are 15 residues in the CDR3. The CDR3 bases are TGTGCCAGCAGTGACCTAGCGGAGAACACCGGGGAGCTGTTTTTT. This sequence encodes CASSDLAENTGELFF.

The chain is built from TRBV20-1 and TRBJ1-1; D not certain. V was trimmed by 3 bases and J by 0 bases, leaving 8 bases between them. The germline V gene has CDR1 DFQATT and CDR2 SNEGSKA (reference sequence). The CDR3 runs to 13 residues. CDR3 amino acids: CSASANLNTEAFF. The CDR3 DNA reads TGCAGTGCTAGTGCCAATTTGAACACTGAAGCTTTCTTT.

CDR3 in DNA: TGTGCCAGCAGCTTAGCGGGACGAAACGAGGGCTACACCTTC. This codes for CASSLAGRNEGYTF. This sequence joins TRBV7-2 and TRBJ1-2; D is possibly TRBD1 (5 bases). The germline CDR1 and CDR2 sequences are SGHTA and FQGNSA. The CDR3 has 14 amino acids. V was trimmed by 0 bases and J by 8 bases, leaving 13 bases between them.

This clonotype has more than one count but fewer than ten. This chain links TRBV28 with TRBJ1-1, with D maybe TRBD1 (5 bases). This CDR3 spans 12 amino acids. V was shortened by 10 bases and J by 4 bases, with 13 bases between the two germline ends. Germline CDR1 MDHEN, CDR2 SYDVKM. CDR3 coding DNA: TGTGCCACCCTTGGGGCAGGCACTGAAGCTTTCTTT. It specifies CATLGAGTEAFF.

This clonotype has only a few counts. The chain uses TRBV12-3 or TRBV12-4 and TRBJ2-3; 10 positions match TRBD2. The CDR3 is 16 amino acids. V lost 6 bases and J lost 4; bases outside the gene matches: 10. This CDR3 is CASSGQGLARADTQYF. CDR3 in DNA: TGTGCCAGCAGCGGACAGGGACTAGCGAGGGCAGATACGCAGTATTTT.

The chain uses TRBV7-6 and TRBJ1-1; D is possibly TRBD1 (5 bases). Trimming left V 1 base short and J 6 bases short, with 12 bases between. The CDR3 has 14 amino acids. CDR1 is SGHVS and CDR2 is FNYEAQ in the germline V gene. The CDR3 loop reads CASSLGRGVAEAFF. CDR3 in DNA: TGTGCCAGCAGCTTAGGAAGGGGAGTCGCTGAAGCTTTCTTT.

The genes are TRBV6-6 and TRBJ2-2; 7 bases fit TRBD1. CDR1 and CDR2 from the germline V gene are MNHNY and SVGAGI (reference sequence). The CDR3 loop spans 15 amino acids. V was pared by 6 bases and J by 0 bases, with 4 bases of the junction left unmatched. The chain's CDR3 is CASSQDRSNTGELFF. CDR3 coding DNA: TGTGCCAGCAGCCAGGACAGGTCGAACACCGGGGAGCTGTTTTTT.

The gene calls are TRBV25-1 and TRBJ2-7; a weak D match, TRBD1 (5 bases). This CDR3 contains 15 residues. Deletions cut 10 bases from V and 4 bases from J, with 23 bases between. Germline loops: CDR1 MGHDK, CDR2 SYGVNS. CDR3 amino acids: CATRLKRGPKYEQYF. For the CDR3, the DNA is TGTGCCACCCGCCTGAAAAGGGGCCCTAAATACGAGCAGTACTTC.

J is TRBJ1-1 and V is TRBV25-1; D might be TRBD1 (6 bases). V lost 2 bases and J lost 1, with 17 bases in between. Germline V gene data show CDR1 as MGHDK and CDR2 as SYGVNS. The CDR3 totals 17 residues. The CDR3 region has the DNA TGTGCCAGCAGTGAAACCCGAGGAGGGGGACCGAACACTGAAGCTTTCTTT. Its protein product is CASSETRGGGPNTEAFF. Combining the CDR3 with reference TRBV25-1 and TRBJ1-1 gives the whole variable domain EADIYQTPRYLVIGTGKKITLECSQTMGHDKMYWYQQDPGMELHLIHYSYGVNSTEKGDLSSESTVSRIRTEHFPLTLESARPSHTSQYLCASSETRGGGPNTEAFFGQGTRLTVV.

The V and J genes are TRBV12-3 or TRBV12-4 and TRBJ2-2; TRBD2 is a possible D gene (5 bases). The length of the CDR3 is 14 residues. Trimming removed 10 bases from V and 1 base from J, with 13 bases in between. The CDR3 bases are TGTGCCATTCGAAAGCGGAGGAACACCGGGGAGCTGTTTTTT. Its translation is CAIRKRRNTGELFF.

The rearrangement links TRBV6-2 or TRBV6-3 to TRBJ2-2, with no clear D. Germline assignment: CDR1 MNHEY and CDR2 SVGEGT. This CDR3 contains 14 residues. V lost 7 bases, J lost 0 bases, and 9 bases lay in between. CDR3 sequence: CASMYSTNTGELFF. DNA for the CDR3: TGTGCCAGCATGTATAGCACGAACACCGGGGAGCTGTTTTTT.

In this sample, this clonotype turned up a few times. The chain couples TRBV20-1 to TRBJ1-1; a possible D gene is TRBD1 (5 bases). CDR1 is DFQATT and CDR2 is SNEGSKA in the germline V gene (reference sequence). This CDR3 has 13 amino acids. V dropped 1 base and J dropped 5 bases, with 11 bases sitting between them. Written as DNA, the CDR3 is TGCAGTGCTAGAGGGAGCAGGGTGACTGAAGCTTTCTTT. The encoded protein is CSARGSRVTEAFF.

This clonotype has only a few counts. This chain connects TRBV5-1 to TRBJ1-4; D is uncertain. V was cut by 3 bases and J by 4 bases, with 10 bases left in between. Germline V gene data show CDR1 as SGHRS and CDR2 as YFSETQ. The CDR3 runs to 14 residues. The CDR3 DNA reads TGCGCCAGCAGCTCCGGACGGAATAATGAAAAACTGTTTTTT. Its translation: CASSSGRNNEKLFF. Together with reference TRBV5-1 and TRBJ1-4, the CDR3 gives the full variable domain: KAGVTQTPRYLIKTRGQQVTLSCSPISGHRSVSWYQQTPGQGLQFLFEYFSETQRNKGNFPGRFSGRQFSNSRSEMNVSTLELGDSALYLCASSSGRNNEKLFFGSGTQLSVL.

V is TRBV7-8 and J is TRBJ1-6; TRBD1 is a possible D gene (6 bases). This CDR3 spans 15 amino acids. Trimming removed 0 bases at V and 10 bases at J, with 13 bases between. Germline V gene data show CDR1 as SGHVS and CDR2 as FQNEAQ. The CDR3 here is CASSLAGAGRSPLHF. The CDR3 DNA is TGTGCCAGCAGCTTAGCGGGGGCAGGGAGGTCACCCCTCCACTTT.

The chain links TRBV7-9 to TRBJ1-3; D is ambiguous. The germline V gene has CDR1 SEHNR and CDR2 FQNEAQ (reference sequence). Trimming shortened V by 5 bases and J by 1 base, and 9 bases separated the two germline ends. The length of the CDR3 is 14 residues. CDR3 protein: CASSPQISGNTIYF. The DNA of the CDR3 is TGTGCCAGCAGCCCTCAGATTTCTGGAAACACCATATATTTT.

A few counts support this clonotype. The V gene is TRBV20-1, the J gene TRBJ1-5; 8 bases match TRBD1. After removal of 2 bases from V and 4 bases from J, the junction contained 7 bases not matched to a gene. This CDR3 comprises 15 residues. Germline V lookup: CDR1 DFQATT, CDR2 SNEGSKA (reference sequence). CDR3 sequence reads: CSARRGTGLNQPQHF. The CDR3 coding sequence is TGCAGTGCTAGAAGAGGGACAGGCCTTAATCAGCCCCAGCATTTT.

V and J are TRBV27 and TRBJ1-6; tentatively, D is TRBD1 (5 bases). Between the trimmed V and J ends, which lost 5 bases and 6 bases, there was a span of 17 bases. From germline, CDR1 is MNHEY and CDR2 SMNVEV (reference sequence). The CDR3 totals 16 residues. CDR3 residues: CASSTPPGPPNSPLHF. The CDR3 region has the DNA TGTGCCAGCAGTACACCCCCGGGACCGCCTAATTCACCCCTCCACTTT.

V usage is TRBV5-4 and J usage is TRBJ2-1; 12 bases map to TRBD2. Trimming took 2 bases from V and 9 from J; bases not matched to a gene: 6. This CDR3 is built from 15 residues. Germline assignment: CDR1 SGHNT and CDR2 YYREEE (reference sequence). CDR3 sequence: CASSLALAGGGEQFF. The CDR3 DNA reads TGTGCCAGCAGCTTAGCACTAGCGGGAGGAGGTGAGCAGTTCTTC. The full variable domain, completed using reference TRBV5-4 and TRBJ2-1, is ETGVTQSPTHLIKTRGQQVTLRCSSQSGHNTVSWYQQALGQGPQFIFQYYREEENGRGNFPPRFSGLQFPNYSSELNVNALELDDSALYLCASSLALAGGGEQFFGPGTRLTVL.

The gene calls are TRBV20-1 and TRBJ2-7, with D tentatively TRBD1 or TRBD2 (7 bases each). CDR1 DFQATT and CDR2 SNEGSKA come from the germline V gene (reference sequence). V was trimmed by 6 bases and J by 3 bases, leaving 21 bases between them. The CDR3 runs 15 residues. CDR3 in DNA: TGCAGTGCACAGAAAGGGGCAGGGGGGGTCTACGAGCAGTACTTC. This encodes CSAQKGAGGVYEQYF.

The rearrangement joins TRBV5-1 to TRBJ1-4; 9 bases map to TRBD1. The CDR3 is 14 amino acids. Unmatched junction bases numbered 3, after V lost 2 bases and J lost 7 bases. Germline V gives CDR1 SGHRS, CDR2 YFSETQ. The CDR3 loop reads CASSLQGAGEKLFF. CDR3 sequence (DNA): TGCGCCAGCAGCTTACAGGGGGCGGGTGAAAAACTGTTTTTT.